This T cell receptor beta chain was sequenced during a study of regulatory T cells in long-lasting Graves disease. Documented time point: newly diagnosed GD, antithyroid drugs for less than 3 months. After RNA was extracted from PBMCs, the TCR library was made from it. The patients were drawn from one endocrinology department in Xi'an, China. According to the study, TCR beta libraries were built with iRepertoire HTBI primers and CDR3-region Arm-PCR. TCRdb reanalysed the multiplex PCR reads using MiXCR and keeps one entry per CDR3 protein. The repertoire holds about half a million distinct CDR3 sequences, with 12% as singletons. This clonotype was detected many times. A further study also used this sample, focusing on T cells in Graves' hyperthyroidism and ophthalmopathy.

The sequence was obtained from a woman in her 30s with Graves disease. The input for sequencing was peripheral blood mononuclear cells (PBMCs), taken at new diagnosis, from a patient treated with antithyroid drugs.

CDR3 in amino acids: CASSHGTPMYEQYF. The CDR3, as DNA: TGTGCCAGCTCTCACGGGACGCCAATGTACGAGCAGTACTTC. This sequence joins TRBV18 and TRBJ2-7; either TRBD1 or TRBD2 may supply D (5 bases each). Trimming shortened V by 6 bases and J by 4 bases, and 16 bases separated the two germline ends. Germline lookup yields CDR1 KGHSH and CDR2 LQKENI. The length of the CDR3 is 14 residues. The whole variable domain, remainder taken from reference TRBV18 and TRBJ2-7, is NAGVMQNPRHLVRRRGQEARLRCSPMKGHSHVYWYRQLPEEGLKFMVYLQKENIIDESGMPKERFSAEFPKEGPSILRIQQVVRGDSAAYFCASSHGTPMYEQYFGPGTRLTVT.